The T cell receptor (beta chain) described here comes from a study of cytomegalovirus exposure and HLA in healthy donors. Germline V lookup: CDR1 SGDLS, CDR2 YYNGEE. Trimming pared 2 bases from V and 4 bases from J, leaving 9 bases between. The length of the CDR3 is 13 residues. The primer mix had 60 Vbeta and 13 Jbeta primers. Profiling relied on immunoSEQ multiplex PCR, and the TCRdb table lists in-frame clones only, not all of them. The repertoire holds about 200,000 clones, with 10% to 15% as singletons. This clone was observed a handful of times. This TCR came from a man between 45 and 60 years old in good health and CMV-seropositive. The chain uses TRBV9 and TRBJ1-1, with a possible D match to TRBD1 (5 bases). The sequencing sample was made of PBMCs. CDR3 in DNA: TGTGCCAGCAGCGTGGGGGGTTCCACTGAAGCTTTCTTT. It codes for CASSVGGSTEAFF.